The 4 T cell receptor beta chains presented below share a single source sample, sequenced in a study of type 1 and type 2 diabetes patients. Genomic DNA was the PCR template. A primer set of 30 forward and 13 reverse primers amplified the CDR3. Each CDR3 protein is one row after TCRdb ran MiXCR on the multiplex PCR reads. Counted here are around 300,000 distinct CDR3 sequences, 45% to 60% occurring once; the ten biggest clones make up roughly 15%. The sample comprised peripheral blood mononuclear cells (PBMCs). All receptors come from a man aged 18 to 35 with type 2 diabetes.

J is TRBJ1-2 and V is TRBV9; TRBD1 agrees at 8 bases. The CDR3 runs 14 residues. The ends lost 4 bases at V and 8 bases at J; junction bases unmatched: 10. CDR1 SGDLS and CDR2 YYNGEE come from the germline V gene. CDR3 loop: CASSSQGTGQGYTF. The CDR3 nucleotides read TGTGCCAGCAGCTCACAGGGGACAGGACAGGGCTACACCTTC.

This chain uses TRBV5-1 with TRBJ2-7; D possibly corresponds to TRBD2 (6 bases). The germline gives CDR1 SGHRS, CDR2 YFSETQ. The CDR3 runs 18 residues. The V end lost 0 bases, the J end lost 5 bases, and 24 bases lay between the germline ends. The CDR3, as DNA: TGCGCCAGCAGCTTGGCCTCCCTCTCGACTAGTCTCGTCCACGAGCAGTACTTC. It is translated as CASSLASLSTSLVHEQYF.

The chain has TRBV25-1 and TRBJ1-6; a weak D match, TRBD1 (5 bases). V lost 7 bases, J lost 10 bases, and 26 bases lay in between. CDR3 size: 17 residues. Germline V lookup: CDR1 MGHDK, CDR2 SYGVNS. This chain's CDR3 is CASTPGSGGVVNSPLHF. The CDR3 DNA reads as TGTGCCAGCACCCCAGGTAGTGGGGGGGTAGTTAACTCACCCCTCCACTTT. Together with reference TRBV25-1 and TRBJ1-6, the CDR3 gives the full variable domain: EADIYQTPRYLVIGTGKKITLECSQTMGHDKMYWYQQDPGMELHLIHYSYGVNSTEKGDLSSESTVSRIRTEHFPLTLESARPSHTSQYLCASTPGSGGVVNSPLHFGNGTRLTVT.

The chain has TRBV6-5 and TRBJ2-5; 7 bases align to TRBD1. The J call is in doubt because the DNA end fits TRBJ2-1 better. This CDR3 is 14 amino acids long. From germline, CDR1 is MNHEY and CDR2 SVGAGI. CDR3 DNA: TGTGCCAGCAGCTACACAATGAGGGGGCCTGAGCAGTTCTTC. Translated: CASSYTMRGPEQFF.